The 29 T cell receptor beta chains given below trace back to one sample, sequenced in a study of response to subunit inactivated influenza vaccine (dated by TCRdb to 2016 to 2019). Receptor amplification or capture employed RT-PCR. Reads for this sample came from an Illumina HiSeq 2500. TCRdb reprocessed the public reads (quality trimming at Q25 with fastp, clone calling with MiXCR) and kept in-frame beta chains. Rows are unified per CDR3 protein, each entry keeping the most common DNA and genes. This sample has about 610,000 distinct CDR3 sequences in its table, and around 13% of those were observed once. The ten largest clones add up to 11% of the sample. The specimen comprised PBMCs from blood, sampled roughly 12 days after vaccination. These receptors all come from a man between 50 and 59 years old who received an inactivated influenza vaccine. Donor details come from another sample of the same person, matched by shared clones.

To note about this clonotype: The junction shows a germline mismatch at one end, possibly a read error. V usage is TRBV20-1 and J usage is TRBJ2-1; 7 positions match TRBD2. The CDR3 covers 16 residues. Germline CDR1 DFQATT, CDR2 SNEGSKA (reference sequence). CDR3 sequence: CSARGLQRGGNNEQLF. DNA for the CDR3: TGCAGTGCTAGAGGCCTCCAGCGCGGGGGAAACAATGAGCAGCTCTTC.

This clonotype has only a few counts. The chain uses TRBV11-2 and TRBJ1-6, with 8 bases lining up with TRBD1. The length of the CDR3 is 16 residues. V trimming: 1 base; J trimming: 5 bases; junction bases outside the gene matches: 4. The germline V gene has CDR1 SGHAT and CDR2 FQNNGV. The DNA of the CDR3 is TGTGCCAGCAGCTTAGCTGGACAGGGTAATAATTCACCCCTCCACTTT. Amino acid sequence: CASSLAGQGNNSPLHF.

This clonotype was recorded a few times. The chain uses TRBV6-5 and TRBJ2-7; possibly TRBD1 for D (5 bases). The V gene lost 2 bases and the J gene lost 4 bases, with 18 bases spanning the gap. CDR3 length: 16 amino acids. Germline CDR1 is MNHEY and CDR2 is SVGAGI. CDR3 sequence reads: CASSYGVRAGWYEQYF. In nucleotides, the CDR3 is TGTGCCAGCAGTTACGGAGTAAGAGCAGGGTGGTACGAGCAGTACTTC.

This clonotype was found a few times. V is TRBV6-1 and J is TRBJ2-5; no firm D call. The CDR3 contains 12 residues. V was cut by 6 bases and J by 2 bases, with 7 bases left in between. Germline V gene data show CDR1 as MNHNS and CDR2 as SASEGT. The CDR3 loop reads CASRGSQETQYF. The CDR3 DNA follows: TGTGCCAGCAGGGGGTCACAAGAGACCCAGTACTTC.

In this sample, this clonotype turned up a few times. The chain is built from TRBV15 and TRBJ2-5; perhaps D is TRBD1 or TRBD2 (6 bases each). CDR1 is LNHNV, CDR2 YYDKDF, per germline (reference sequence). The CDR3 consists of 17 residues. Trimming removed 3 bases at V and 2 bases at J, with 19 bases between. CDR3 in DNA: TGTGCCACCAGCAGGGGCGGGACACTCTTGCGACAAGAGACCCAGTACTTC. It codes for CATSRGGTLLRQETQYF. The variable domain in full, with the rest retrieved from reference TRBV15 and TRBJ2-5, is DAMVIQNPRYQVTQFGKPVTLSCSQTLNHNVMYWYQQKSSQAPKLLFHYYDKDFNNEADTPDNFQSRRPNTSFCFLDIRSPGLGDTAMYLCATSRGGTLLRQETQYFGPGTRLLVL.

The chain recombines TRBV7-9 with TRBJ1-2; no firm D call. CDR1 and CDR2 (germline): SEHNR, FQNEAQ (reference sequence). This CDR3 has 12 amino acids. V lost 4 bases to trimming and J lost 4 bases, with 7 bases between them. This chain's CDR3 is CASSSHPYGYTF. In nucleotides, the CDR3 is TGTGCCAGCAGCTCACACCCCTATGGCTACACCTTC.

This rearrangement joins TRBV20-1 to TRBJ2-5; TRBD2 is a possible D gene (7 bases). CDR1 is DFQATT and CDR2 is SNEGSKA in the germline V gene (reference sequence). This CDR3 has 12 amino acids. The germline V and J ends were trimmed by 4 bases and 4 bases, with 10 bases remaining between them. Here the CDR3 DNA reads TGCAGTGCTACTAGGGGGGGAGAGACCCAGTACTTC. Residues: CSATRGGETQYF.

This clonotype was counted a few times. This chain links TRBV18 with TRBJ1-1; maybe TRBD1 (6 bases). Deletions cut 8 bases from V and 1 base from J, with 14 bases between. CDR1 and CDR2 from the germline V gene are KGHSH and LQKENI. This CDR3 contains 14 residues. The CDR3 region is CASGISTGNTEAFF. CDR3 DNA: TGTGCCAGCGGAATATCGACAGGGAACACTGAAGCTTTCTTT.

J is TRBJ1-2 and V is TRBV7-9; D is uncertain. Between the trimmed V and J ends, which lost 3 bases and 8 bases, there was a span of 10 bases. The CDR3 covers 12 residues. Per the germline V gene, CDR1 is SEHNR and CDR2 is FQNEAQ (reference sequence). The CDR3 bases are TGTGCCAGCAGCTTTCTCGGGGAAGGCTACACCTTC. It codes for CASSFLGEGYTF.

This clonotype was seen repeatedly, ten times or more. The chain has TRBV4-2 and TRBJ1-6; D gene ambiguous. This CDR3 is built from 15 residues. The germline V and J ends were trimmed by 0 bases and 7 bases, with 10 bases remaining between them. CDR1 LGHNA and CDR2 YNFKEQ come from the germline V gene. The CDR3 region is CASSQEAGINSPLHF. In DNA, the CDR3 is TGTGCCAGCAGCCAAGAGGCCGGAATAAATTCACCCCTCCACTTT.

In this sample, this clonotype turned up a few times. V gene TRBV6-2 or TRBV6-3 combines with J gene TRBJ2-7; unclear D gene. CDR1 is MNHEY, CDR2 SVGEGT, per germline. V lost 5 bases, J lost 5 bases, and 7 bases lay in between. The CDR3 loop spans 11 amino acids. This CDR3 reads CASSDLNEQYF. The CDR3 DNA is TGTGCCAGCAGTGACCTTAACGAGCAGTACTTC.

This clonotype was seen a handful of times. The chain joins TRBV7-9 to TRBJ2-7, with 9 bases that match TRBD1. The CDR3 length is 14 residues. The trim removed 7 bases at V and 3 bases at J, leaving 7 bases unmatched. Germline values: CDR1 SEHNR, CDR2 FQNEAQ (reference sequence). DNA for the CDR3: TGTGCCAGCACCCCGGGACAGGGTCTCTACGAGCAGTACTTC. Residues: CASTPGQGLYEQYF.

V is TRBV3-1 and J is TRBJ1-3; TRBD1 aligns across 8 bases. The CDR3 covers 15 residues. The J segment lost 4 bases and the V segment lost 4 bases, leaving 6 bases of the junction unmatched. CDR1 and CDR2 from the germline V gene are LGHDT and YNNKEL (reference sequence). CDR3 DNA sequence: TGTGCCAGCAGCCGTACAGGGGGTGCCGGAAACACCATATATTTT. Translating gives CASSRTGGAGNTIYF.

Only a few counts were recorded for this clonotype. The rearrangement uses TRBV5-4 and TRBJ2-3; the match to TRBD1 covers 7 bases. CDR1 SGHNT and CDR2 YYREEE come from the germline V gene (reference sequence). Unmatched junction bases numbered 10, after V lost 2 bases and J lost 1 base. This CDR3 has 17 residues. DNA for the CDR3: TGTGCCAGCAGCTTAAACTCCCGGGACAGCGGCACAGATACGCAGTATTTT. Protein sequence: CASSLNSRDSGTDTQYF.

This clonotype was seen only a few times. CDR3 residues: CASSQVLQSTDTQYF. CDR3 DNA: TGTGCCAGCAGCCAAGTCCTCCAGAGCACAGATACGCAGTATTTT. V and J are TRBV3-1 and TRBJ2-3, with D unresolved. The germline gives CDR1 LGHDT, CDR2 YNNKEL (reference sequence). V lost 1 base and J 0 bases, leaving 8 bases between the germline ends. This CDR3 contains 15 residues.

This clonotype was picked up a small number of times. The V gene is TRBV20-1, the J gene TRBJ2-5; no clear D gene. The CDR3 loop spans 12 amino acids. Trimming cost V 7 bases and J 2 bases, with 11 bases left between them. Germline lookup yields CDR1 DFQATT and CDR2 SNEGSKA (reference sequence). The CDR3 bases are TGCAGTGTGGGTCCTACACAAGAGACCCAGTACTTC. Its protein product is CSVGPTQETQYF.

This clonotype was detected ten times or more. CDR3: CASSLAGQGGYGYTF. In DNA form, the CDR3 reads TGTGCCAGCAGCTTAGCTGGGCAGGGGGGCTATGGCTACACCTTC. The chain is built from TRBV7-9 and TRBJ1-2; TRBD1 matches 7 bases. This CDR3 region has 15 residues. In germline, CDR1 is SEHNR, CDR2 FQNEAQ (reference sequence). Losses at the gene ends were 0 bases for V and 4 bases for J; bases not matched to a gene: 5.

CDR3 in amino acids: CAISPGLAGAVRETQYF. The CDR3 DNA sequence: TGTGCCATCAGCCCGGGACTAGCGGGGGCCGTTAGGGAGACCCAGTACTTC. This chain connects TRBV10-3 to TRBJ2-5, with 14 positions matching TRBD2. Germline V gives CDR1 ENHRY, CDR2 SYGVKD. The CDR3 is 17 residues long. Trimming took 6 bases from V and 5 from J; bases not matched to a gene: 11.

This chain links TRBV4-3 with TRBJ1-2; D is uncertain. The CDR3 length is 15 residues. From germline, CDR1 is LGHNA and CDR2 YSLEER. V lost 0 bases to trimming and J lost 4 bases, with 12 bases between them. The CDR3 spells CASSQEEASGYGYTF. DNA for the CDR3: TGCGCCAGCAGCCAAGAAGAGGCCAGCGGCTATGGCTACACCTTC.

This clonotype was seen a handful of times. V usage is TRBV28 and J usage is TRBJ1-2; no definite D call. CDR3 length: 13 residues. The ends were cut back, 6 bases at V and 4 bases at J, with 12 bases in the middle. The germline gives CDR1 MDHEN, CDR2 SYDVKM. Here the CDR3 reads CASSLRGAYGYTF. CDR3 DNA: TGTGCCAGCAGCTTGCGGGGTGCCTATGGCTACACCTTC.

This clonotype turned up a few times. The chain carries TRBV12-3 or TRBV12-4 and TRBJ1-2, with 7 bases identical to TRBD1. The J segment lost 7 bases and the V segment lost 5 bases, leaving 7 bases of the junction unmatched. This CDR3 is built from 13 residues. In nucleotides, the CDR3 is TGTGCCAGCAGTCCAGGGACAGCGGGTGGCTACACCTTC. Its protein is CASSPGTAGGYTF.

The V call is TRBV29-1, the J call TRBJ2-7; 7 nucleotides agree with TRBD1. CDR1 SQVTM and CDR2 ANQGSEA come from the germline V gene. The CDR3 sequence is 16 residues long. V dropped 6 bases and J dropped 2; count of bases not matched to a gene: 16. The CDR3 nucleotides are TGCAGCGTGAAGGGGGCTAGTCTCCACCAGACCTACGAGCAGTACTTC. Amino acids: CSVKGASLHQTYEQYF.

This clonotype was recorded many times. The chain employs TRBV20-1 and TRBJ2-3; D unclear. V was pared by 3 bases and J by 5 bases, with 18 bases between. The germline gives CDR1 DFQATT, CDR2 SNEGSKA (reference sequence). The CDR3 is 15 amino acids. CDR3 region: CSASPPRPKGDTQYF. The CDR3 DNA follows: TGCAGTGCTAGTCCTCCCCGACCTAAGGGAGATACGCAGTATTTT.

This clonotype has at least ten counts. The chain has TRBV29-1 and TRBJ2-7; TRBD1 matches at 7 bases. J lost 5 bases, V lost 4 bases, and 11 bases had no gene match. This CDR3 is built from 14 residues. Germline CDR1 reads SQVTM; CDR2 reads ANQGSEA. The chain's CDR3 is CSVVSGQLENEQYF. CDR3 sequence (DNA): TGCAGCGTTGTTTCGGGACAGTTAGAAAACGAGCAGTACTTC.

The table lists this clonotype with many counts. V is TRBV12-3 or TRBV12-4 and J is TRBJ2-5; TRBD2 agrees at 7 bases. The trim removed 8 bases at V and 2 bases at J, leaving 2 bases unmatched. The CDR3 covers 12 residues. CDR3 loop: CASQREQETQYF. The CDR3, as DNA: TGTGCCAGCCAGCGGGAACAAGAGACCCAGTACTTC.

This clonotype was detected ten times or more. The chain is built from TRBV5-1 and TRBJ2-5; D possibly matches TRBD1 or TRBD2 (5 bases each). With 4 bases removed from V and 10 bases from J, the gap between germline ends came to 17 bases. CDR1 SGHRS and CDR2 YFSETQ come from the germline V gene. The CDR3 sequence is 13 residues long. CDR3 region: CASSLEGFGHQYF. The CDR3 DNA follows: TGCGCCAGCAGCCTTGAGGGGTTCGGCCACCAGTACTTC.

The table lists this clonotype with a few counts. CDR3 in amino acids: CASSVMGQGYEQYF. For the CDR3, the DNA is TGTGCCAGCAGTGTAATGGGACAGGGGTACGAGCAGTACTTC. This chain uses TRBV28 with TRBJ2-7, with TRBD1 matching 10 bases. The germline V gene encodes CDR1 MDHEN and CDR2 SYDVKM. The junction had 5 bases not matched to a gene; V was cut back by 5 bases and J by 4 bases. The CDR3 covers 14 residues.

This clonotype was found a few times. The chain employs TRBV3-1 and TRBJ2-7; D is perhaps TRBD1 or TRBD2 (5 bases each). The V gene's germline CDR1 is LGHDT and CDR2 YNNKEL (reference sequence). Trimming removed 5 bases at V and 6 bases at J, with 17 bases between. The CDR3 is 14 amino acids. The CDR3 here is CASSSGFRGAEQYF. The CDR3 DNA reads as TGTGCCAGCAGCTCCGGTTTTAGAGGGGCCGAGCAGTACTTC.

This clonotype occurred a few times. This chain connects TRBV9 to TRBJ1-2; D gene unclear. In germline, CDR1 is SGDLS, CDR2 YYNGEE. V was shortened by 5 bases and J by 4 bases, with 9 bases between the two germline ends. There are 12 residues in the CDR3. As DNA, the CDR3 is TGTGCCAGCAGGACGGGGAGCTATGGCTACACCTTC. It translates to CASRTGSYGYTF.